What follows are 30 T cell receptor beta chains derived from one specimen sequenced in a study of T cells in Graves' hyperthyroidism and ophthalmopathy. TCR beta CDR3 sequences were amplified from RNA transcripts. When the TCR CDR3 underwent first-round RT-PCR, the HTBI primer set was used. TCRdb re-derived calls from the multiplex PCR reads in MiXCR, one entry per CDR3 protein. The table shows about 290,000 distinct CDR3 sequences, with more than 10% occurring only once. Input material: blood. These receptors were taken from a woman aged 25 to 39 with Graves' hyperthyroidism that later progressed to Graves' ophthalmopathy.

This clonotype was seen many times. The V call is TRBV10-2, the J call TRBJ2-2; D call uncertain. The V end lost 0 bases, the J end lost 4 bases, and 24 bases lay between the germline ends. The CDR3 is made up of 20 amino acids. Germline V gene data show CDR1 as WSHSY and CDR2 as SAAADI. The CDR3 spells CASSESSGPGSRVVTGELFF. DNA of the CDR3: TGCGCCAGCAGTGAGTCTTCTGGACCCGGTAGTCGGGTCGTCACCGGGGAGCTGTTTTTT.

This clonotype was picked up many times. This chain uses TRBV6-2 or TRBV6-3 with TRBJ2-1; D is possibly TRBD2 (5 bases). The CDR3 has 13 residues. V was cut by 4 bases and J by 7 bases, with 11 bases left in between. Germline V CDR1 and CDR2: MNHEY, SVGEGT. The CDR3 DNA reads as TGTGCCAGCAGTTTACCGGGGAAGAATGAGCAGTTCTTC. Protein product: CASSLPGKNEQFF.

In its sample, this clonotype was seen many times. The chain combines TRBV7-6 with TRBJ2-3; no clear D gene. The CDR3 spans 14 residues. V was trimmed by 5 bases and J by 6 bases, leaving 15 bases between them. Germline values: CDR1 SGHVS, CDR2 FNYEAQ. CDR3 in amino acids: CASSPPYPLDTQYF. Written as DNA, the CDR3 is TGTGCCAGCAGCCCCCCGTACCCCTTGGATACGCAGTATTTT.

This clonotype has a handful of counts. The chain is built from TRBV4-1 and TRBJ1-2; 7 bases align to TRBD1. Germline assignment: CDR1 MGHRA and CDR2 YSYEKL. With V trimmed by 4 bases and J by 4 bases, 9 bases remained unmatched. The CDR3 runs 15 residues. CDR3: CASSLQTGLFYGYTF. In nucleotides, the CDR3 is TGCGCCAGCAGCCTACAGACAGGGTTATTCTATGGCTACACCTTC.

This clonotype ranks as medium-sized. The CDR3 coding sequence is TGTGCCAGCAGCCCGGGACAGGGAGAGGTAGAGACCCAGTACTTC. Translating it yields CASSPGQGEVETQYF. J is TRBJ2-5 and V is TRBV28, with 9 bases aligning to TRBD1. With 6 bases clipped from V and 4 bases from J, the junction kept 9 bases outside the gene matches. The CDR3 is made up of 15 amino acids. Germline-derived CDR1 and CDR2 are MDHEN and SYDVKM.

V and J are TRBV6-1 and TRBJ1-2; D is unresolved. This CDR3 has 14 residues. CDR1 is MNHNS, CDR2 SASEGT, per germline. Trimming shortened V by 7 bases and J by 2 bases, and 14 bases separated the two germline ends. The CDR3: CASTPRQQNYGYTF. The CDR3 region has the DNA TGTGCCAGCACTCCCCGGCAGCAAAACTATGGCTACACCTTC.

This clonotype was detected ten times or more. The chain recombines TRBV7-3 with TRBJ2-1, with D perhaps matching TRBD1 (5 bases). This CDR3 comprises 18 residues. Germline V CDR1 and CDR2: SGHTA, FQGTGA. The V end was cut by 4 bases, the J end by 0 bases, with 19 bases between. CDR3 in amino acids: CASSSAPGHPSSYNEQFF. As DNA, the CDR3 is TGTGCCAGCAGCTCCGCCCCCGGACACCCGAGCTCCTACAATGAGCAGTTCTTC.

The table lists this clonotype with many counts. The CDR3 here is CASSSGTSGRVRETQYF. CDR3 nucleotide sequence: TGTGCCAGCAGTTCAGGGACTAGCGGGAGGGTCCGAGAGACCCAGTACTTC. V gene TRBV27 combines with J gene TRBJ2-5; 16 bases agree with TRBD2. The trim removed 4 bases at V and 4 bases at J, leaving 6 bases unmatched. The CDR3 spans 17 residues. Germline CDR1 and CDR2: MNHEY and SMNVEV (reference sequence).

This clonotype was counted a few times. This chain uses TRBV19 with TRBJ2-7, with unresolved D. Trimming pared 4 bases from V and 5 bases from J, leaving 18 bases between. The CDR3 is 15 amino acids. The germline gives CDR1 LNHDA, CDR2 SQIVND (reference sequence). CDR3 coding DNA: TGTGCCAGTAGTAACGGGCCAGCAGTTTCGAACGAGCAGTACTTC. Protein product: CASSNGPAVSNEQYF.

This rearrangement joins TRBV4-3 to TRBJ2-3; 11 bases map to TRBD2. Germline assignment: CDR1 LGHNA and CDR2 YSLEER. The CDR3 has 19 amino acids. Germline trimming cut 1 base from V and 0 bases from J; bases unmatched to any gene: 9. The CDR3 DNA follows: TGCGCCAGCAGCCAAGCAGGGACTAGCGGAGTTCCTAGCACAGATACGCAGTATTTT. Its protein is CASSQAGTSGVPSTDTQYF.

This clonotype was recorded at least ten times. This chain joins TRBV7-9 and TRBJ2-1; 8 nucleotides align to TRBD2. Germline assignment: CDR1 SEHNR and CDR2 FQNEAQ (reference sequence). With V trimmed by 6 bases and J by 0 bases, 7 bases remained unmatched. This CDR3 has 16 amino acids. The CDR3 DNA follows: TGTGCCAGCAGATCTACTAGCGGAAGCTCCTACAATGAGCAGTTCTTC. Residues: CASRSTSGSSYNEQFF.

This clonotype has a count of ten or more. The J gene is TRBJ2-7, the V gene TRBV3-1, with 7 bases aligning to TRBD1. The trim removed 6 bases at V and 5 bases at J, leaving 7 bases unmatched. This CDR3 spans 13 amino acids. Germline loops: CDR1 LGHDT, CDR2 YNNKEL (reference sequence). CDR3 sequence reads: CASSTTGAHEQYF. The CDR3 nucleotides read TGTGCCAGCAGTACTACAGGGGCCCACGAGCAGTACTTC.

This clonotype was recorded a few times. The chain couples TRBV5-4 to TRBJ2-1; 9 bases line up with TRBD2. The CDR3 has 15 amino acids. The ends lost 1 base at V and 6 bases at J; junction bases unmatched: 5. The germline V gene has CDR1 SGHNT and CDR2 YYREEE (reference sequence). The CDR3: CASSLFGGRVNEQFF. CDR3 in DNA: TGTGCCAGCAGCTTGTTCGGCGGGAGGGTCAATGAGCAGTTCTTC. Based on the CDR3 plus reference TRBV5-4 and TRBJ2-1, the full variable domain is ETGVTQSPTHLIKTRGQQVTLRCSSQSGHNTVSWYQQALGQGPQFIFQYYREEENGRGNFPPRFSGLQFPNYSSELNVNALELDDSALYLCASSLFGGRVNEQFFGPGTRLTVL.

This clonotype was seen at least ten times. The chain is built from TRBV10-3 and TRBJ2-3; weak D call: TRBD1 (6 bases). The V gene's germline CDR1 is ENHRY and CDR2 SYGVKD. The V end lost 10 bases, the J end lost 6 bases, and 26 bases lay between the germline ends. CDR3 length: 16 amino acids. CDR3 bases: TGTGCCAGCACCCTTCGCAGGGGACCTCGGAGGGATACGCAGTATTTT. Translating it yields CASTLRRGPRRDTQYF.

This clonotype was recorded at least ten times. The V and J genes are TRBV6-1 and TRBJ2-7; no clear D gene. V gave up 3 bases and J gave up 3 bases, with 9 bases separating them. Germline-derived CDR1 and CDR2 are MNHNS and SASEGT. CDR3 length: 13 residues. CDR3 amino acids: CASSDVGYYEQYF. The CDR3 nucleotides are TGTGCCAGCAGTGATGTCGGGTACTACGAGCAGTACTTC.

The chain's CDR3 is CASSHREGVSYEQYF. CDR3 nucleotides: TGCGCCAGCAGCCACAGGGAGGGAGTCTCCTACGAGCAGTACTTC. The chain links TRBV4-1 to TRBJ2-7; 7 bases match TRBD2. Germline trimming cut 3 bases from V and 0 bases from J; bases unmatched to any gene: 5. The CDR3 runs to 15 residues. Germline-derived CDR1 and CDR2 are MGHRA and YSYEKL.

This clonotype was observed many times. The chain links TRBV30 to TRBJ1-4; TRBD1 is a possible D gene (5 bases). The CDR3 length is 12 residues. V was clipped by 5 bases and J by 8 bases, with 12 bases between them. CDR1 is GTSNPN and CDR2 is SVGIG in the germline V gene (reference sequence). The CDR3 is CAWAGTVEKLFF. The CDR3 bases are TGTGCCTGGGCTGGGACGGTCGAAAAACTGTTTTTT.

This chain uses TRBV6-1 with TRBJ1-5; perhaps TRBD1 as D (5 bases). CDR3 size: 13 residues. Trimming left V 4 bases short and J 6 bases short, with 10 bases between. Germline CDR1 is MNHNS and CDR2 is SASEGT. CDR3 sequence (DNA): TGTGCCAGCAGTGTGTCAGGGTCTCAGCCCCAGCATTTT. Protein: CASSVSGSQPQHF.

The table lists this clonotype with many counts. V usage is TRBV12-3 or TRBV12-4 and J usage is TRBJ2-5; 7 bases align to TRBD1. Trimming cost V 3 bases and J 4 bases; bases outside gene matches: 2. The CDR3 totals 13 residues. CDR3 sequence (DNA): TGTGCCAGCAGTTTTGGGGACAGAGAGACCCAGTACTTC. This encodes CASSFGDRETQYF.

Many counts were recorded for this clonotype. This sequence joins TRBV20-1 and TRBJ2-7; TRBD1 aligns across 11 bases. Germline CDR1 is DFQATT and CDR2 is SNEGSKA (reference sequence). The CDR3 loop spans 15 amino acids. The junction had 11 bases not matched to a gene; V was cut back by 6 bases and J by 4 bases. CDR3 residues: CSAPDGRDRGYEQYF. The CDR3 bases are TGCAGTGCCCCTGACGGCCGGGACAGGGGGTACGAGCAGTACTTC.

The V call is TRBV7-9, the J call TRBJ2-2; a weak D match, TRBD1 (5 bases). This CDR3 region has 17 residues. The germline gives CDR1 SEHNR, CDR2 FQNEAQ (reference sequence). V gave up 3 bases and J gave up 0 bases, with 14 bases separating them. DNA for the CDR3: TGTGCCAGCAGCTTTTTAATGACAGTAACGAACACCGGGGAGCTGTTTTTT. Translated, it gives CASSFLMTVTNTGELFF.

Points on this clonotype: This clone may be a read error of a much larger clone one base away. The gene calls are TRBV10-3 and TRBJ1-1; TRBD1 might be the D (6 bases). Germline lookup yields CDR1 ENHRY and CDR2 SYGVKD. CDR3 length: 13 amino acids. CDR3 sequence (DNA): TGTGCCGTCAGGCAGACAGGGAACACTGAAGCTTTCTTT. Translated: CAVRQTGNTEAFF.

The sample holds many counts of this clonotype. The rearrangement joins TRBV27 to TRBJ2-1; 7 positions agree with TRBD2. Unmatched junction bases numbered 5, after V lost 4 bases and J lost 2 bases. This CDR3 contains 15 residues. Germline CDR1 MNHEY, CDR2 SMNVEV (reference sequence). CDR3 sequence (DNA): TGTGCCAGCAGTTCCGGACTAGACCCCTACAATGAGCAGTTCTTC. Translated: CASSSGLDPYNEQFF.

This clonotype was recorded at least ten times. J is TRBJ1-1 and V is TRBV5-1; 9 bases are shared with TRBD1. J was trimmed by 4 bases and V by 4 bases; bases with no gene match: 8. CDR1 is SGHRS, CDR2 YFSETQ, per germline. The CDR3 is made up of 15 amino acids. The CDR3 loop reads CASSQQGAGGTEAFF. CDR3 coding DNA: TGCGCCAGCAGCCAACAGGGGGCTGGGGGCACTGAAGCTTTCTTT. The whole variable domain, remainder taken from reference TRBV5-1 and TRBJ1-1, is KAGVTQTPRYLIKTRGQQVTLSCSPISGHRSVSWYQQTPGQGLQFLFEYFSETQRNKGNFPGRFSGRQFSNSRSEMNVSTLELGDSALYLCASSQQGAGGTEAFFGQGTRLTVV.

This clonotype was found many times. The rearrangement uses TRBV27 and TRBJ2-7; D call uncertain. CDR3 length equals 13 residues. Germline V gives CDR1 MNHEY, CDR2 SMNVEV (reference sequence). V dropped 6 bases and J dropped 6 bases, with 15 bases sitting between them. The CDR3 here is CASSSRERSEQYF. The CDR3 nucleotides are TGTGCCAGCAGCTCTCGAGAGAGAAGCGAGCAGTACTTC.

This clonotype was picked up many times. The genes are TRBV20-1 and TRBJ1-1; D possibly corresponds to TRBD1 (6 bases). This CDR3 is built from 16 residues. Germline V gives CDR1 DFQATT, CDR2 SNEGSKA (reference sequence). V gave up 3 bases and J gave up 5 bases, with 22 bases separating them. CDR3 protein: CSASRGGIVQTTEAFF. In DNA form, the CDR3 reads TGCAGTGCTAGTAGAGGGGGGATCGTGCAAACAACTGAAGCTTTCTTT.

This clonotype was observed many times. The CDR3 region is CASSFLQDPWDQYF. CDR3 nucleotides: TGTGCCAGCAGCTTTTTACAGGACCCGTGGGACCAGTACTTC. V usage is TRBV7-8 and J usage is TRBJ2-5; D possibly corresponds to TRBD1 (5 bases). The CDR3 spans 14 residues. Germline loops: CDR1 SGHVS, CDR2 FQNEAQ. V lost 3 bases and J lost 10, with 18 bases in between.

This clonotype has a count of ten or more. This chain links TRBV11-2 with TRBJ2-5; possibly TRBD1 or TRBD2 for D (6 bases each). The CDR3 is 14 residues long. The germline CDR1 and CDR2 sequences are SGHAT and FQNNGV. Trimming stripped 4 bases from V and 4 bases from J, with 13 bases between. The CDR3 region is CASSYRGGRETQYF. The CDR3 DNA is TGTGCCAGCAGCTACCGAGGGGGGAGAGAGACCCAGTACTTC.

V gene TRBV14 combines with J gene TRBJ2-3; 13 bases match TRBD2. CDR3 length: 18 residues. V shed 1 base and J 2 bases; nucleotides not matched to a gene: 6. The germline V gene has CDR1 SGHDN and CDR2 FVKESK. The CDR3 region has the DNA TGTGCCAGCAGCCAAGTCCCGGGACTAGCGGGGAACACAGATACGCAGTATTTT. It is translated as CASSQVPGLAGNTDTQYF.

The V call is TRBV7-9, the J call TRBJ2-3, with TRBD2 matching 11 bases. The CDR3 has 15 residues. V was clipped by 5 bases and J by 4 bases; unmatched bases: 5. Germline V gives CDR1 SEHNR, CDR2 FQNEAQ (reference sequence). For the CDR3, the DNA is TGTGCCAGCAGCCCTCTAGCGGGAGGTCCAGATACGCAGTATTTT. Amino acids: CASSPLAGGPDTQYF.